The 32 T cell receptor beta chains below come from one sample, sequenced in a study of blood T cell repertoires in COVID-19. Data came from immunoSEQ multiplex PCR; TCRdb stores just in-frame clones and leaves some out. The repertoire holds around 89,000 clones, with roughly nine tenths as singletons. The sequenced sample was peripheral blood. The receptors were gathered from a middle-aged man with acute or convalescent COVID-19.

This chain connects TRBV18 to TRBJ1-3; tentative D call: TRBD1 (5 bases). This CDR3 spans 15 amino acids. The germline CDR1 and CDR2 sequences are KGHSH and LQKENI. V gave up 2 bases and J gave up 3 bases, with 11 bases separating them. The CDR3 nucleotides are TGTGCCAGCTCACCAGTAGGGGAAGTTGGAAACACCATATATTTT. It is translated as CASSPVGEVGNTIYF.

V usage is TRBV2 and J usage is TRBJ2-5; TRBD2 is a possible D gene (5 bases). The CDR3 contains 13 residues. Trimming shortened V by 5 bases and J by 0 bases, and 7 bases separated the two germline ends. CDR1 is SNHLY, CDR2 FYNNEI, per germline. The CDR3 DNA sequence: TGTGCCAGCAGTAGGGAGTACCAAGAGACCCAGTACTTC. Residues: CASSREYQETQYF.

The genes are TRBV6-2 or TRBV6-3 and TRBJ2-1; the D is unclear. V was trimmed by 3 bases and J by 10 bases, leaving 10 bases between them. The CDR3 runs 12 residues. CDR1 and CDR2 from the germline V gene are MNHEY and SVGEGT. The CDR3 nucleotides read TGTGCCAGCAGTTATGCCCCCAGAGAGCAGTTCTTC. The encoded protein is CASSYAPREQFF.

This chain uses TRBV5-4 with TRBJ1-1; the D gene is possibly TRBD1 (5 bases). Germline assignment: CDR1 SGHNT and CDR2 YYREEE (reference sequence). The CDR3 length is 14 residues. V gave up 4 bases and J gave up 1 base, with 11 bases separating them. The CDR3 DNA reads as TGTGCCAGCAGCCGCGGGGGGGAGAACACTGAAGCTTTCTTT. Amino acids: CASSRGGENTEAFF.

This chain uses TRBV30 with TRBJ1-1, with 7 bases that match TRBD1. Trimming took 2 bases from V and 5 from J; bases not matched to a gene: 11. The CDR3 spans 15 residues. The germline gives CDR1 GTSNPN, CDR2 SVGIG (reference sequence). The CDR3 loop reads CAWSLGGPPGTEAFF. The CDR3 DNA is TGTGCCTGGAGTCTAGGGGGCCCCCCAGGGACTGAAGCTTTCTTT.

The rearrangement uses TRBV6-5 and TRBJ2-3; TRBD1 aligns across 9 bases. The V and J ends lost 6 bases and 4 bases, in that order; junction bases with no gene match: 5. Germline assignment: CDR1 MNHEY and CDR2 SVGAGI. This CDR3 region has 14 residues. CDR3 sequence reads: CASRPGQGADTQYF. The DNA of the CDR3 is TGTGCCAGCAGACCGGGACAGGGTGCAGATACGCAGTATTTT.

The chain recombines TRBV10-3 with TRBJ2-1; D uncertain. Germline CDR1 reads ENHRY; CDR2 reads SYGVKD. Trimming stripped 9 bases from V and 1 base from J, with 10 bases between. The CDR3 has 13 amino acids. The CDR3 is CAIRGSSYNEQFF. DNA for the CDR3: TGTGCCATTAGAGGATCATCCTACAATGAGCAGTTCTTC.

The chain combines TRBV3-1 (or the pseudogene TRBV3-2) with TRBJ1-1; D is possibly TRBD1 (5 bases). From germline, CDR1 is LGHDT and CDR2 YNNKEL (reference sequence). The CDR3 is made up of 13 amino acids. V lost 1 base to trimming and J lost 4 bases, with 7 bases between them. In DNA form, the CDR3 reads TGTGCCAGCAGCCAAGCGCAGGGCACTGAAGCTTTCTTT. It specifies CASSQAQGTEAFF.

This rearrangement joins TRBV5-1 to TRBJ1-3, with a possible D match to TRBD1 (5 bases). Germline V gene lookup returns CDR1 SGHRS and CDR2 YFSETQ. V lost 5 bases and J lost 0, with 15 bases in between. The CDR3 length is 16 residues. As DNA, the CDR3 is TGCGCCAGCAGGTCTGCCGACAGCTTCTCTGGAAACACCATATATTTT. Translation: CASRSADSFSGNTIYF. Variable domain in full (rest from reference TRBV5-1 and TRBJ1-3): KAGVTQTPRYLIKTRGQQVTLSCSPISGHRSVSWYQQTPGQGLQFLFEYFSETQRNKGNFPGRFSGRQFSNSRSEMNVSTLELGDSALYLCASRSADSFSGNTIYFGEGSWLTVV.

The rearrangement links TRBV2 to TRBJ1-1; maybe TRBD1 (5 bases). Germline V gene lookup returns CDR1 SNHLY and CDR2 FYNNEI. The CDR3 is made up of 13 amino acids. The V end was cut by 6 bases, the J end by 4 bases, with 12 bases between. In nucleotides, the CDR3 is TGTGCCAGCAGCGTAAGGGGTGGCACTGAAGCTTTCTTT. It is translated as CASSVRGGTEAFF.

This sequence joins TRBV7-3 and TRBJ2-1; D not certain. Deletions cut 5 bases from V and 6 bases from J, with 11 bases between. The CDR3 totals 13 residues. Germline values: CDR1 SGHTA, CDR2 FQGTGA. The CDR3 region is CASSRGPFNEQFF. CDR3 sequence (DNA): TGTGCCAGCAGCAGAGGTCCATTCAATGAGCAGTTCTTC.

The CDR3 sequence: CASSPQGALHFF. In DNA, the CDR3 is TGTGCCAGCAGCCCACAGGGGGCGCTTCATTTTTTT. V is TRBV28 and J is TRBJ1-4; 9 nucleotides line up with TRBD1. The germline gives CDR1 MDHEN, CDR2 SYDVKM. The ends lost 6 bases at V and 17 bases at J; junction bases unmatched: 10. CDR3 length: 12 residues. The full variable domain, with the rest looked up from reference TRBV28 and TRBJ1-4, is DVKVTQSSRYLVKRTGEKVFLECVQDMDHENMFWYRQDPGLGLRLIYFSYDVKMKEKGDIPEGYSVSREKKERFSLILESASTNQTSMYLCASSPQGALHFFGSGTQLSVL.

The chain has TRBV3-1 (or the pseudogene TRBV3-2) and TRBJ1-2; D perhaps matches TRBD1 (6 bases). This CDR3 spans 15 amino acids. The V end was cut by 1 base, the J end by 6 bases, with 15 bases between. From germline, CDR1 is LGHDT and CDR2 YNNKEL (reference sequence). The CDR3 DNA reads TGTGCCAGCAGCCAAGTGCAGGGACCAGGGGATGGCTACACCTTC. It specifies CASSQVQGPGDGYTF.

This clone was found a few times. The gene calls are TRBV7-2 and TRBJ1-6; D may be TRBD1 (5 bases). Looked up from germline, CDR1 is SGHTA and CDR2 is FQGNSA. CDR3 size: 15 residues. Trimming cost V 5 bases and J 1 base, with 9 bases left between them. CDR3 coding DNA: TGTGCCAGCAGCCCCCAGGGTTCCTATAATTCACCCCTCCACTTT. It specifies CASSPQGSYNSPLHF.

The chain is built from TRBV7-8 and TRBJ1-2, with D perhaps TRBD1 (6 bases). The V end was cut by 5 bases, the J end by 0 bases, with 13 bases between. The CDR3 has 15 amino acids. Germline CDR1 SGHVS, CDR2 FQNEAQ. CDR3 in amino acids: CASSLRDNSNYGYTF. DNA for the CDR3: TGTGCCAGCAGCCTACGGGACAACTCTAACTATGGCTACACCTTC.

Written as DNA, the CDR3 is TGTGCCAGCAGCCAAGATGGGCCAGGCGCCAATCAGCCCCAGCATTTT. Its translation: CASSQDGPGANQPQHF. This chain links TRBV4-2 with TRBJ1-5; D is ambiguous. The germline V and J ends were trimmed by 0 bases and 3 bases, with 12 bases remaining between them. Germline CDR1 reads LGHNA; CDR2 reads YNFKEQ. The CDR3 covers 16 residues.

In regard to this clone: The same CDR3 is also encoded by other DNA sequences in this sample. The chain has TRBV19 and TRBJ1-6, with TRBD1 matching over 9 bases. V shed 5 bases, J shed 6 bases, and the junction held 2 bases outside the gene matches. Germline values: CDR1 LNHDA, CDR2 SQIVND (reference sequence). The CDR3 length is 14 residues. The CDR3 sequence is CASSSTGGNSPLHF. CDR3 bases: TGTGCCAGTAGTTCGACAGGGGGTAATTCACCCCTCCACTTT.

The rearrangement links TRBV12-5 to TRBJ2-7; TRBD1 aligns across 9 bases. CDR1 and CDR2 (germline): LGHNT, FRNRAP. Losses at the gene ends were 1 base for V and 4 bases for J; bases not matched to a gene: 2. This CDR3 is built from 14 residues. The CDR3 region has the DNA TGTGCTAGTGGTTTGGGGACAGGGGCTTACGAGCAGTACTTC. This encodes CASGLGTGAYEQYF.

The chain couples TRBV6-6 to TRBJ1-1; D ambiguous. Germline assignment: CDR1 MNHNY and CDR2 SVGAGI (reference sequence). Trimming took 6 bases from V and 2 from J, leaving 13 bases between them. This CDR3 has 14 amino acids. The DNA for the CDR3 is TGTGCCAGCAGGGCGGGAGGTGAAAACACTGAAGCTTTCTTT. This codes for CASRAGGENTEAFF.

The chain recombines TRBV6-6 with TRBJ1-3, with D possibly being TRBD1 (5 bases). Trimming removed 8 bases at V and 0 bases at J, with 14 bases between. The CDR3 sequence is 15 residues long. The germline gives CDR1 MNHNY, CDR2 SVGAGI (reference sequence). CDR3 coding DNA: TGTGCCAGCGGGGAACGGGGGGGCTCTGGAAACACCATATATTTT. It specifies CASGERGGSGNTIYF.

The gene calls are TRBV7-9 and TRBJ2-1, with D possibly matching TRBD2 (5 bases). The CDR3 runs 14 residues. V dropped 5 bases and J dropped 6 bases, with 14 bases sitting between them. Germline V lookup: CDR1 SEHNR, CDR2 FQNEAQ (reference sequence). CDR3 loop: CASSPGLAFNEQFF. CDR3 DNA: TGTGCCAGCAGCCCAGGACTGGCTTTCAATGAGCAGTTCTTC.

V is TRBV6-5 and J is TRBJ1-5; D possibly corresponds to TRBD1 (5 bases). CDR1 MNHEY and CDR2 SVGAGI come from the germline V gene. This CDR3 comprises 14 residues. Trimming removed 5 bases at V and 0 bases at J, with 8 bases between. Written as DNA, the CDR3 is TGTGCCAGCAGTCCCAGGGATAGCAATCAGCCCCAGCATTTT. Translation gives CASSPRDSNQPQHF.

This clone has only one observation. The chain uses TRBV5-1 and TRBJ2-5; 10 bases agree with TRBD2. Germline V CDR1 and CDR2: SGHRS, YFSETQ. This CDR3 has 16 residues. Trimming took 4 bases from V and 2 from J; bases not matched to a gene: 8. CDR3 in amino acids: CASSGGPAGGQETQYF. The CDR3 coding sequence is TGCGCCAGCAGCGGCGGACCAGCGGGGGGGCAAGAGACCCAGTACTTC.

The chain links TRBV2 to TRBJ1-5, with D unresolved. The length of the CDR3 is 13 residues. The germline gives CDR1 SNHLY, CDR2 FYNNEI. Trimming cost V 3 bases and J 2 bases, with 5 bases left between them. The CDR3 DNA follows: TGTGCCAGCAGTGAGACACGCAATCAGCCCCAGCATTTT. Translating it yields CASSETRNQPQHF.

J is TRBJ1-4 and V is TRBV6-5; TRBD1 might be the D (6 bases). The V gene lost 5 bases and the J gene lost 8 bases, with 15 bases spanning the gap. The germline gives CDR1 MNHEY, CDR2 SVGAGI. The CDR3 loop spans 14 amino acids. The CDR3 sequence is CASSTPGAQEKLFF. The CDR3 region has the DNA TGTGCCAGCAGTACCCCAGGGGCTCAGGAAAAACTGTTTTTT.

The rearrangement joins TRBV9 to TRBJ1-2; D is unresolved. This CDR3 contains 14 residues. Germline loops: CDR1 SGDLS, CDR2 YYNGEE. Trimming took off 0 bases at V and 4 bases at J, with 10 bases between the two ends. In DNA, the CDR3 is TGTGCCAGCAGCGTAGCCCCTGGGCCCTATGGCTACACCTTC. Translating gives CASSVAPGPYGYTF.

V usage is TRBV5-6 and J usage is TRBJ2-5; 7 bases map to TRBD2. The CDR3 consists of 13 residues. Trimming at V came to 4 bases and at J to 7 bases, leaving 7 bases not matched to a gene. Germline CDR1 is SGHDT and CDR2 is YYEEEE. The CDR3 bases are TGTGCCAGCAGCGTCCCGCTAGCGGCGACCCAGTACTTC. Translation gives CASSVPLAATQYF.

This chain uses TRBV2 with TRBJ2-3; 9 bases fit TRBD1. The V gene's germline CDR1 is SNHLY and CDR2 FYNNEI. The J segment lost 6 bases and the V segment lost 4 bases, leaving 5 bases of the junction unmatched. The CDR3 is 14 amino acids. The CDR3 loop is CASSAQQGADTQYF. In DNA, the CDR3 is TGTGCCAGCAGTGCACAACAGGGGGCGGATACGCAGTATTTT.

This chain joins TRBV7-8 and TRBJ2-7, with 9 bases that match TRBD1. The length of the CDR3 is 13 residues. Per germline, CDR1 SGHVS and CDR2 FQNEAQ. The trim removed 4 bases at V and 5 bases at J, leaving 3 bases unmatched. Here the CDR3 reads CASSSQGADEQYF. The CDR3 region has the DNA TGTGCCAGCAGCTCACAGGGGGCCGACGAGCAGTACTTC.

The gene calls are TRBV7-9 and TRBJ1-5; the D gene is possibly TRBD1 (6 bases). Germline V lookup: CDR1 SEHNR, CDR2 FQNEAQ (reference sequence). This CDR3 spans 15 amino acids. Trimming cost V 3 bases and J 1 base, with 10 bases left between them. As DNA, the CDR3 is TGTGCCAGCAGCTTCCGAGGGGGAAGCAATCAGCCCCAGCATTTT. This translates into CASSFRGGSNQPQHF.

V is TRBV7-2 and J is TRBJ2-2; TRBD2 agrees at 11 bases. Trimming cost V 6 bases and J 0 bases; bases outside gene matches: 6. CDR1 is SGHTA and CDR2 is FQGNSA in the germline V gene. This CDR3 contains 17 residues. CDR3 protein: CASSLAGGLTNTGELFF. CDR3 DNA sequence: TGTGCCAGCAGTCTAGCGGGGGGCCTGACGAACACCGGGGAGCTGTTTTTT.

The sample holds one count of this clone. The J gene is TRBJ2-2, the V gene TRBV7-2; 9 nucleotides align to TRBD2. Per the germline V gene, CDR1 is SGHTA and CDR2 is FQGNSA. After removal of 5 bases from V and 7 bases from J, the junction contained 8 bases not matched to a gene. CDR3 length: 15 residues. For the CDR3, the DNA is TGTGCCAGCAGCCAAGGACTAGCGCCCGACGGGGAGCTGTTTTTT. Protein: CASSQGLAPDGELFF.